This T cell receptor (beta chain) was identified during a study of cytomegalovirus exposure and HLA in healthy donors. Vbeta (60) and Jbeta (13) primers were used in the PCR. The table came from immunoSEQ multiplex PCR; TCRdb's copy has only in-frame clones and leaves some out. This table holds roughly 100,000 clones, approximately 76% found once. CDR1 is SGHVS, CDR2 FNYEAQ, per germline. V lost 5 bases and J lost 7; bases outside the gene matches: 10. The CDR3 totals 15 residues. V is TRBV7-6 and J is TRBJ2-7, with 11 bases that match TRBD2. This sequence was found in an older woman in good health and CMV-seropositive. Sequencing input: PBMCs. The CDR3 here is CASSPGLAGSSEQYF. The DNA for the CDR3 is TGTGCCAGCAGCCCAGGACTAGCGGGCAGTTCTGAGCAGTACTTC.